These 10 T cell receptor beta chains were sequenced from one sample in a study of prognosis after radiotherapy for stage I lung cancer. From genomic DNA, two-round multiplex PCR was used to amplify TCR beta CDR3. Initially, in first-round PCR, primers specific to each TRBV and TRBJ gene were used. From the multiplex PCR reads, TCRdb called clonotypes with MiXCR, one entry per CDR3 protein. The profile shows some 38,000 distinct CDR3 sequences, less than 25% of them singletons. The source was PBMCs, collected before or after stereotactic body radiation therapy (not recorded which). The receptors shown here come from a donor aged 50 or older with non-small cell lung cancer.

Ten or more counts support this clonotype. The rearrangement joins TRBV6-1 to TRBJ2-3; possibly TRBD1 or TRBD2 for D (5 bases each). CDR3 size: 15 residues. Trimming took off 5 bases at V and 5 bases at J, with 17 bases between the two ends. In germline, CDR1 is MNHNS, CDR2 SASEGT. The CDR3 DNA follows: TGTGCCAGCAGTCCCCAGGGACCGATTGGAGATACGCAGTATTTT. Translated: CASSPQGPIGDTQYF.

This clonotype was detected many times. The chain is built from TRBV12-3 or TRBV12-4 and TRBJ2-7; maybe TRBD1 (6 bases). Between the trimmed V and J ends, which lost 3 bases and 3 bases, there was a span of 9 bases. CDR3 size: 13 residues. The CDR3 sequence: CASSFGTYYEQYF. CDR3 coding DNA: TGTGCCAGCAGTTTTGGGACATACTACGAGCAGTACTTC.

Turning to this clonotype: A far larger clone is one nucleotide away, so this likely arose from a read error. The rearrangement joins TRBV6-2 or TRBV6-3 to TRBJ1-5; D unclear. Trimming removed 2 bases from V and 10 bases from J, with 15 bases in between. Germline V CDR1 and CDR2: MNHEY, SVGEGT. The CDR3 consists of 14 residues. The CDR3 DNA sequence: TGTGCCAGCAGTTACCAGTCAGACTTTCGCCCCCAGCATTTT. This encodes CASSYQSDFRPQHF.

This clonotype has a count of ten or more. The chain joins TRBV28 to TRBJ1-5; no reliable D call. Germline V gene data show CDR1 as MDHEN and CDR2 as SYDVKM. The CDR3 consists of 14 residues. V dropped 8 bases and J dropped 10 bases, with 21 bases sitting between them. CDR3 loop: CASASPGSPGPQHF. As DNA, the CDR3 is TGTGCCAGCGCTTCGCCAGGTTCCCCGGGTCCCCAGCATTTT.

The V and J genes are TRBV20-1 and TRBJ1-4; D may be TRBD1 (5 bases). The CDR3 sequence is 13 residues long. The V and J ends lost 3 bases and 8 bases respectively, with 13 bases between them. Germline loops: CDR1 DFQATT, CDR2 SNEGSKA (reference sequence). DNA for the CDR3: TGCAGTGCTAGCCAGCACAGGAACGAAAAACTGTTTTTT. Its protein is CSASQHRNEKLFF.

This clonotype has at least ten counts. This chain links TRBV19 with TRBJ2-7, with D perhaps matching TRBD1 or TRBD2 (6 bases each). V dropped 8 bases and J dropped 2 bases, with 13 bases sitting between them. CDR1 and CDR2 (germline): LNHDA, SQIVND (reference sequence). The CDR3 is 13 amino acids. CDR3 protein: CASSPGATYEQYF. The DNA of the CDR3 is TGTGCCAGTTCCCCGGGGGCCACCTACGAGCAGTACTTC.

This clonotype was seen many times. V gene TRBV4-1 combines with J gene TRBJ2-5; D is unresolved. Trimming took 2 bases from V and 1 from J, leaving 14 bases between them. This CDR3 is 16 amino acids long. Per the germline V gene, CDR1 is MGHRA and CDR2 is YSYEKL. CDR3 nucleotides: TGCGCCAGCAGCCAATATCCCCCATTCCCCCAAGAGACCCAGTACTTC. Translating gives CASSQYPPFPQETQYF.

This clonotype has a count of ten or more. V is TRBV6-1 and J is TRBJ1-1; no firm D call. CDR1 MNHNS and CDR2 SASEGT come from the germline V gene. The CDR3 runs to 13 residues. The V end was cut by 6 bases, the J end by 3 bases, with 11 bases between. CDR3: CASRREGYTEAFF. The CDR3 nucleotides are TGTGCCAGCAGGAGGGAGGGTTACACTGAAGCTTTCTTT.

Remarks on this clonotype: A much larger clone lies one base from this, so it may be a read error. The rearrangement links TRBV10-3 to TRBJ2-2, with 7 bases matching TRBD2. Germline loops: CDR1 ENHRY, CDR2 SYGVKD. CDR3 length: 15 amino acids. CDR3 residues: CTISELLGGTGELFF. The CDR3 region has the DNA TGTACCATCAGTGAGCTATTGGGAGGGACCGGGGAGCTGTTTTTT.

This clonotype showed up many times. The chain is built from TRBV9 and TRBJ2-6; D uncertain. Deletions cut 0 bases from V and 0 bases from J, with 7 bases between. Germline CDR1 SGDLS, CDR2 YYNGEE. This CDR3 contains 16 residues. CDR3 DNA: TGTGCCAGCAGCGTAGCAGCACTCTCTGGGGCCAACGTCCTGACTTTC. The encoded protein is CASSVAALSGANVLTF.